This T cell receptor beta chain originates from a study of T cell changes during pregnancy in multiple sclerosis. This CDR3 comprises 14 residues. This table comes from immunoSEQ multiplex PCR, and its TCRdb copy is limited to in-frame clones, with some not included. The repertoire holds fewer than 85,000 clones, approximately 94% seen once, with around 2.6% in the top ten. The sample here was peripheral blood, taken after pregnancy. The clonotype was recovered from a female donor in good health, enrolled as a control in a pregnancy study. The chain has TRBV12-1 and TRBJ1-1; the DNA was not used to check the table's D call, TRBD1. TRBV12-1 is shown as a pseudogene. The CDR3 region is CASSQNRGRTEAFF. CDR3 bases: TGTGCCAGCAGTCAAAACAGGGGAAGAACTGAAGCTTTCTTT.